These 4 T cell receptor beta chains originate from one sample sequenced in a study of cytomegalovirus exposure and HLA in healthy donors. The PCR ran on 60 Vbeta and 13 Jbeta primers. Repertoires were generated with immunoSEQ multiplex PCR, while TCRdb's copy carries only in-frame clones and drops some. Of approximately 160,000 clones in the sample, 68% were seen once. Specimen: PBMCs. The receptors come from a man in his fifties or sixties in good health and CMV-seronegative.

The chain combines TRBV11-1 with TRBJ2-7, with 8 positions matching TRBD1. V shed 5 bases, J shed 7 bases, and the junction held 13 bases outside the gene matches. The CDR3 sequence is 15 residues long. Germline V lookup: CDR1 SGHAT, CDR2 FQDESV (reference sequence). The CDR3: CASSPPGQVPVEQYF. The CDR3 DNA reads TGTGCCAGCAGCCCCCCGGGACAGGTACCCGTGGAGCAGTACTTC.

V usage is TRBV27 and J usage is TRBJ1-1; D possibly corresponds to TRBD1 (5 bases). The V end lost 5 bases, the J end lost 3 bases, and 13 bases lay between the germline ends. This CDR3 has 14 residues. The V gene's germline CDR1 is MNHEY and CDR2 SMNVEV (reference sequence). This CDR3 reads CASSLRGVYTEAFF. The CDR3 DNA follows: TGTGCCAGCAGTCTACGGGGGGTGTACACTGAAGCTTTCTTT.

The chain uses TRBV28 and TRBJ1-2, with 12 bases that match TRBD1. V lost 10 bases to trimming and J lost 5 bases; unmatched junction nucleotides: 11. This CDR3 has 15 residues. The germline CDR1 and CDR2 sequences are MDHEN and SYDVKM. CDR3 coding DNA: TGTGCCATTCTGGGACAGGGGGCGCGGGGGTATGGCTACACCTTC. Its translation is CAILGQGARGYGYTF.

This chain uses TRBV5-1 with TRBJ2-1, with 10 bases aligning to TRBD1. Germline-derived CDR1 and CDR2 are SGHRS and YFSETQ. This CDR3 comprises 14 residues. The trim removed 4 bases at V and 7 bases at J, leaving 5 bases unmatched. CDR3 protein: CASSPWTGGNEQFF. CDR3 sequence (DNA): TGCGCCAGCAGCCCATGGACAGGGGGGAATGAGCAGTTCTTC.